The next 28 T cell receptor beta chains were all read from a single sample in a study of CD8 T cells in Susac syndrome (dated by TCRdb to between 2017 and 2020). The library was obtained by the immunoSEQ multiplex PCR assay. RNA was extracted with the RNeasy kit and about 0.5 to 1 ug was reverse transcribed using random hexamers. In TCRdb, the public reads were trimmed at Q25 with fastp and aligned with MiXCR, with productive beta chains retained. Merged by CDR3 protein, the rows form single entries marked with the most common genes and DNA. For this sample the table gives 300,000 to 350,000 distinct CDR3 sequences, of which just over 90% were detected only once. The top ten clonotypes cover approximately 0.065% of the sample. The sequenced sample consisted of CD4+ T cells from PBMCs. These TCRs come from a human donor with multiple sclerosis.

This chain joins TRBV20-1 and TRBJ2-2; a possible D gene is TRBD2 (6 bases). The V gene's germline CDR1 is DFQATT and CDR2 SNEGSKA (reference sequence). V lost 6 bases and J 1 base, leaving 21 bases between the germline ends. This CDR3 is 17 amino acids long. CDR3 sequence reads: CSARSPGLPGNTGELFF. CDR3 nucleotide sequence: TGCAGTGCCCGATCCCCGGGACTCCCTGGGAACACCGGGGAGCTGTTTTTT.

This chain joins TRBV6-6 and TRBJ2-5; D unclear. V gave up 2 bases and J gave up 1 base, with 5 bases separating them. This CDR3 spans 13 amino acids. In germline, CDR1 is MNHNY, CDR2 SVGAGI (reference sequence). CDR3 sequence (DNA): TGTGCCAGCAGTTACGCTAGCCAAGAGACCCAGTACTTC. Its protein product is CASSYASQETQYF.

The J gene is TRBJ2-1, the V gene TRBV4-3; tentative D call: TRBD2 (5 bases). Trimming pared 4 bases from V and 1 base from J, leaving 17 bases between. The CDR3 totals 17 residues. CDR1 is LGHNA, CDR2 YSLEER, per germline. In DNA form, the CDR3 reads TGCGCCAGCAGCCTCTTGGAGAGGGCTGGATCCTACAATGAGCAGTTCTTC. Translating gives CASSLLERAGSYNEQFF.

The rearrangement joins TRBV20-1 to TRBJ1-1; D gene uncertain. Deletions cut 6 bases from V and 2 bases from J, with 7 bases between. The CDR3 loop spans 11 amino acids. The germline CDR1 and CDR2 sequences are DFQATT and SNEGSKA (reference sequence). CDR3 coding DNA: TGCAGTGCCCAAATTAACACTGAAGCTTTCTTT. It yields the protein CSAQINTEAFF.

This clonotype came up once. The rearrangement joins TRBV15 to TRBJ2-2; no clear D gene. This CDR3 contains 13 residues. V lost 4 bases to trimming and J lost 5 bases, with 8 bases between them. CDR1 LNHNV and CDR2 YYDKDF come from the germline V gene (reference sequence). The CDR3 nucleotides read TGTGCCACCAGCACTGACACTACCGGGGAGCTGTTTTTT. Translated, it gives CATSTDTTGELFF.

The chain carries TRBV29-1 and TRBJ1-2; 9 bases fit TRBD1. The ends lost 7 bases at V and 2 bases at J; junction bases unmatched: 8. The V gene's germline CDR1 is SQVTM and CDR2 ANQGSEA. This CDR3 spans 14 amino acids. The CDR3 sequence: CSAQQGASNYGYTF. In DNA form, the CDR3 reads TGCAGCGCACAACAGGGGGCATCGAACTATGGCTACACCTTC.

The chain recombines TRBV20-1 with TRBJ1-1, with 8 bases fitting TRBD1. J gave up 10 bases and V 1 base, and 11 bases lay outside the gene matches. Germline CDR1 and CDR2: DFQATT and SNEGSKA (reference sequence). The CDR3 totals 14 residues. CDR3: CSARADRAGGGAFF. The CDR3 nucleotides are TGCAGTGCTAGAGCGGACAGGGCTGGGGGAGGAGCTTTCTTT.

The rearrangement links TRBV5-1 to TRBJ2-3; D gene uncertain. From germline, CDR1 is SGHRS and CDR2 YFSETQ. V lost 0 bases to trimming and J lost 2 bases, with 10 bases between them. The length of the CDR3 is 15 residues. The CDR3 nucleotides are TGCGCCAGCAGCTTGGGCCCCCCCCACACAGATACGCAGTATTTT. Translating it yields CASSLGPPHTDTQYF.

CDR3: CASSTFDLAGTDTQYF. The CDR3 DNA reads TGTGCCAGCAGCACCTTTGACCTGGCCGGGACAGATACGCAGTATTTT. The rearrangement links TRBV9 to TRBJ2-3; unclear D gene. The CDR3 contains 16 residues. Trimming removed 4 bases at V and 3 bases at J, with 18 bases between. Germline CDR1 and CDR2: SGDLS and YYNGEE.

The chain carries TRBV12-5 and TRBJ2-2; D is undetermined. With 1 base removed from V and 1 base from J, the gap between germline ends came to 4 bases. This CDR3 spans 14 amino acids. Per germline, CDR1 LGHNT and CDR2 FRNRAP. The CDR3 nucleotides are TGTGCTAGTGGTTTGGGAGAGAACACCGGGGAGCTGTTTTTT. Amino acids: CASGLGENTGELFF.

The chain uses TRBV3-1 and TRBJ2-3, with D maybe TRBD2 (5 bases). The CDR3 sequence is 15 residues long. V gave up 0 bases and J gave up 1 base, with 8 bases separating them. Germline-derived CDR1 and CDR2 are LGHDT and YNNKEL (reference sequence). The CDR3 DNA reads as TGTGCCAGCAGCCAAGATGGGAGCGGCACAGATACGCAGTATTTT. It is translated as CASSQDGSGTDTQYF.

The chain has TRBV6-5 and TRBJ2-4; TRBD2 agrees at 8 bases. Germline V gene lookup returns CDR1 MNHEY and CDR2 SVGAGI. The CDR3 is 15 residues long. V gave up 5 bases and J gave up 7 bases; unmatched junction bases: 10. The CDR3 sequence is CASSTSGGPHNIQYF. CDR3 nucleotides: TGTGCCAGCAGTACCTCGGGAGGGCCCCATAACATTCAGTACTTC.

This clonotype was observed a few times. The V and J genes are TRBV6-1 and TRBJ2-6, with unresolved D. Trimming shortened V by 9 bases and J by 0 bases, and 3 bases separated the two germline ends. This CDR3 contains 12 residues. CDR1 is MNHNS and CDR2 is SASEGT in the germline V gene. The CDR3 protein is CASGSGANVLTF. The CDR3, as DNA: TGTGCCAGTGGCTCTGGGGCCAACGTCCTGACTTTC.

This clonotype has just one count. The CDR3 protein is CASSFRLQGTYNEQFF. CDR3 coding DNA: TGCGCCAGCAGCTTCAGACTTCAGGGGACCTACAATGAGCAGTTCTTC. V and J are TRBV5-1 and TRBJ2-1; D is possibly TRBD1 (6 bases). The V gene's germline CDR1 is SGHRS and CDR2 YFSETQ. The ends were cut back, 2 bases at V and 2 bases at J, with 14 bases in the middle. The CDR3 runs 16 residues.

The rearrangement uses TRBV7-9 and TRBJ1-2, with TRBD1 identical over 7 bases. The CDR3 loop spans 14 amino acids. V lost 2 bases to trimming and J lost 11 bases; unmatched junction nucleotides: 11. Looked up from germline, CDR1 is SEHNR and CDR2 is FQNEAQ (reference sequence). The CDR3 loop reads CASSLTLTGDVYTF. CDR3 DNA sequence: TGTGCCAGCAGCTTAACCTTAACAGGGGACGTTTACACCTTC.

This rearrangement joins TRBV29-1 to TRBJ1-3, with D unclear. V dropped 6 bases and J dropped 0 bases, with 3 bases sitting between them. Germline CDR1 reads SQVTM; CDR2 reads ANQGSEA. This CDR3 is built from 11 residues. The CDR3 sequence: CSVHSGNTIYF. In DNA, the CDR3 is TGCAGCGTCCACTCTGGAAACACCATATATTTT.

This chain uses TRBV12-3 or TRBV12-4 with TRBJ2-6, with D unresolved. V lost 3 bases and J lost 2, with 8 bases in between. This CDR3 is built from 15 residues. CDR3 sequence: CASSLNYPGANVLTF. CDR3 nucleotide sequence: TGTGCCAGCAGTTTGAACTACCCTGGGGCCAACGTCCTGACTTTC.

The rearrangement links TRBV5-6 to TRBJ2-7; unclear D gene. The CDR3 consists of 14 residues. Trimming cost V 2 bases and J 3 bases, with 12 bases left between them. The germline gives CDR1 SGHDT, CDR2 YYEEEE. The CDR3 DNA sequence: TGTGCCAGCAGCTTTGGTGGCAGAATCTACGAGCAGTACTTC. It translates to CASSFGGRIYEQYF. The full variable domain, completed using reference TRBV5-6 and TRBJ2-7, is DAGVTQSPTHLIKTRGQQVTLRCSPKSGHDTVSWYQQALGQGPQFIFQYYEEEERQRGNFPDRFSGHQFPNYSSELNVNALLLGDSALYLCASSFGGRIYEQYFGPGTRLTVT.

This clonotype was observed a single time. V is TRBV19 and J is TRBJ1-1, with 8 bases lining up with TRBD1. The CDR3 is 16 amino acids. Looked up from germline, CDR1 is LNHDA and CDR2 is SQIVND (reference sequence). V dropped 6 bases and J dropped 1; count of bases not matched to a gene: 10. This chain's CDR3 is CASSKDRGAPNTEAFF. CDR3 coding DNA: TGTGCCAGTAGCAAAGACAGGGGAGCCCCGAACACTGAAGCTTTCTTT.

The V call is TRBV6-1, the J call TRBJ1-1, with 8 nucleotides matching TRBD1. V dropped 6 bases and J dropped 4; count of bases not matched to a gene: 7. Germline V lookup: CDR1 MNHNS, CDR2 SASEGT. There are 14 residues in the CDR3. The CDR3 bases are TGTGCCAGCAGGTTGGACAGGGTGGGCACTGAAGCTTTCTTT. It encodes CASRLDRVGTEAFF.

The CDR3 sequence: CASSLRGVNGYTF. Here the CDR3 DNA reads TGTGCCAGCAGCCTTCGGGGGGTCAATGGCTACACCTTC. The chain recombines TRBV5-4 with TRBJ1-2; a weak D match, TRBD1 (5 bases). There are 13 residues in the CDR3. V was cut by 4 bases and J by 6 bases, with 13 bases left in between. Germline lookup yields CDR1 SGHNT and CDR2 YYREEE (reference sequence).

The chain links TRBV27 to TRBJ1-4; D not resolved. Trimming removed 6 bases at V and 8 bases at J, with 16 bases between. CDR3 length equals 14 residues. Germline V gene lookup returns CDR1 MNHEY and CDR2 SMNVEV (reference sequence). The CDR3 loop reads CASRPGSLGEKLFF. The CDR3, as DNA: TGTGCCAGCAGGCCTGGTTCCCTGGGGGAAAAACTGTTTTTT.

CDR3 amino acids: CSVVVVGDGELFF. The CDR3, as DNA: TGCAGCGTTGTCGTAGTCGGTGACGGGGAGCTGTTTTTT. The chain carries TRBV29-1 and TRBJ2-2; D is undetermined. Deletions cut 4 bases from V and 7 bases from J, with 13 bases between. Germline V gene lookup returns CDR1 SQVTM and CDR2 ANQGSEA. The CDR3 runs to 13 residues.

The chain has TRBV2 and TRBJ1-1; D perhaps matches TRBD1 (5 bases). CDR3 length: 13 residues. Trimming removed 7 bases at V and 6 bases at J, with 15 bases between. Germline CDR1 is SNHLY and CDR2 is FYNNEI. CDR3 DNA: TGTGCCAGCACCCGAGAAGGGGAATCTGAAGCTTTCTTT. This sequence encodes CASTREGESEAFF. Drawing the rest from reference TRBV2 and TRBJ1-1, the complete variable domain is EPEVTQTPSHQVTQMGQEVILRCVPISNHLYFYWYRQILGQKVEFLVSFYNNEISEKSEIFDDQFSVERPDGSNFTLKIRSTKLEDSAMYFCASTREGESEAFFGQGTRLTVV.

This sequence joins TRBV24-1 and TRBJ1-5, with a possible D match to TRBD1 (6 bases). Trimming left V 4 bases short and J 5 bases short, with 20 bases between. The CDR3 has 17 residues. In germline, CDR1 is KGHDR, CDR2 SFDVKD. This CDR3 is CATSDPGGTGSHQPQHF. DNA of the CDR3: TGTGCCACCAGTGACCCTGGCGGAACAGGGTCCCATCAGCCCCAGCATTTT.

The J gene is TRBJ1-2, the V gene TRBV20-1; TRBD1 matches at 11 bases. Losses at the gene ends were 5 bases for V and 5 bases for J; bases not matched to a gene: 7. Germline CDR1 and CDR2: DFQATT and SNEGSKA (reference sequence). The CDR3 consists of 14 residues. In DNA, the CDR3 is TGCAGTGCTGGAGGGACAGGGGGATTTTATGGCTACACCTTC. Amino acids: CSAGGTGGFYGYTF.

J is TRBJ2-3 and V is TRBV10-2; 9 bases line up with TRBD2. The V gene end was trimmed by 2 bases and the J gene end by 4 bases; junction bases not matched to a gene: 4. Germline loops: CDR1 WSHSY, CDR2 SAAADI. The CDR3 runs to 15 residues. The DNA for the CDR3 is TGCGCCAGCAGTGAGGTGAGCGGGAGGTCAGATACGCAGTATTTT. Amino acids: CASSEVSGRSDTQYF.

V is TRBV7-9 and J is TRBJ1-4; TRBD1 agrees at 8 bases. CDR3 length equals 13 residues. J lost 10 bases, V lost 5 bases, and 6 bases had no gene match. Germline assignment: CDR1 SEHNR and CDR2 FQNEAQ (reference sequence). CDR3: CASSAQGAGKLFF. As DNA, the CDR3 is TGTGCCAGCAGCGCCCAGGGGGCTGGAAAACTGTTTTTT.